The following is a T cell receptor (beta chain) sequence with its context. These data are taken from a study of blood T cell repertoires in COVID-19. Overall study context: Italy, Spain and the United States were the sources of the convalescent and acute COVID-19 samples. From T cells, B-cell-depleted T cells, or PBMCs came the material, which was cDNA or gDNA.

The ends lost 11 bases at V and 6 bases at J; junction bases unmatched: 5. The CDR3 extends over 11 amino acids. The V gene's germline CDR1 is MNHEY and CDR2 SVGAGI. In the original analysis: Amplifying reference gene primers gave estimates of nucleated cell counts. Profiled with immunoSEQ multiplex PCR; TCRdb holds only in-frame clones, not every one. V, J and clone size are taken as reported in that table, and D and trimming were inferred from the DNA itself. The sample gives under 300,000 clones, 85% to 90% of which show up once; approximately 7.2% is in the top ten. The chain combines TRBV6-5 with TRBJ2-7, with TRBD1 matching over 9 bases. Sequencing was performed on peripheral blood. The origin of this receptor is a woman aged 70-85 years with active or convalescent COVID-19. The CDR3 nucleotides read TGTGCCGGAAGGACAGGGGTCGAGCAGTACTTC. It translates to CAGRTGVEQYF.